This T cell receptor (beta chain) was profiled in a study of control samples from healthy donors and cancer patients. The method was immunoSEQ multiplex PCR; TCRdb's version includes in-frame clones alone and lacks a portion of them. The repertoire holds 98,000 or so clones, with about 87% as singletons. V was clipped by 0 bases and J by 7 bases, with 8 bases between them. The CDR3 sequence is 12 residues long. CDR1 and CDR2 from the germline V gene are SGHRS and YFSETQ. V usage is TRBV5-1 and J usage is TRBJ2-7; no clear D gene. Sequencing input: blood. This clonotype was sampled from a woman between 70 and 85 years old in good health. The chain's CDR3 is CASSLETGEQYF. In nucleotides, the CDR3 is TGCGCCAGCAGCTTGGAAACCGGGGAGCAGTACTTC.